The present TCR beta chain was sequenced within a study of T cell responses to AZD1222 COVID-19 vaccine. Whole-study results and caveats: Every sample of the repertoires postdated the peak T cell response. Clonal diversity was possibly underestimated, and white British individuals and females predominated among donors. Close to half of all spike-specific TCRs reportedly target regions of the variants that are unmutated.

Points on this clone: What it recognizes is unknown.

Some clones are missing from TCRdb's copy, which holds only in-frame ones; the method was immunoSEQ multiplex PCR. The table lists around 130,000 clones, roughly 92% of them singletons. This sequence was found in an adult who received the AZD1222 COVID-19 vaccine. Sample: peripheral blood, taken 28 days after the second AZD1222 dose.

The CDR3 coding sequence is TGTGCCAGCAGTGGGACAGGGGGACACAATGAGCAGTTCTTC. Protein: CASSGTGGHNEQFF. The chain employs TRBV11-1 and TRBJ2-1; 11 nucleotides agree with TRBD1. The CDR3 contains 14 residues. Germline V gives CDR1 SGHAT, CDR2 FQDESV (reference sequence). The J segment lost 5 bases and the V segment lost 6 bases, leaving 3 bases of the junction unmatched.